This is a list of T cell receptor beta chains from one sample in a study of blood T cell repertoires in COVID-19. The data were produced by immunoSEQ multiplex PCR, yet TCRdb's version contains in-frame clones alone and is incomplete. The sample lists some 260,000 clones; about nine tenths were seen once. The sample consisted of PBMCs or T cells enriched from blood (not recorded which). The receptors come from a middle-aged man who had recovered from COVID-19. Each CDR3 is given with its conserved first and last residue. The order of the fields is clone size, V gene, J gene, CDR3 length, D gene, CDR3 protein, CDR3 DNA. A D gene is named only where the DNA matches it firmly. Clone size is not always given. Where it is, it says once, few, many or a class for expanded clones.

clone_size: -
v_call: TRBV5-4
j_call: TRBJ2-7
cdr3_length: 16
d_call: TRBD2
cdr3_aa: CATTASGGAGSYEQYF
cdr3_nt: TGTGCCACGACGGCTAGCGGGGGGGCGGGGTCCTACGAGCAGTACTTC

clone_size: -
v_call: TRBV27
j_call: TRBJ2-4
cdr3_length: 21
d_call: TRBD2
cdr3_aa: CASSLRGADKRTGTSYYIQYF
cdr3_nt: TGTGCCAGCAGTTTAAGGGGGGCGGACAAAAGGACCGGGACTAGCTATTACATTCAGTACTTC

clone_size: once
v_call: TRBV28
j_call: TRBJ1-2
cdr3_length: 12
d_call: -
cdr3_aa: CASSLGRVGYTF
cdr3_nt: TGTGCCAGCAGTTTAGGCAGGGTGGGCTACACCTTC

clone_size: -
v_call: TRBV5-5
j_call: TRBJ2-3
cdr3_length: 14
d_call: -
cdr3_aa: CASSLTALPDTQYF
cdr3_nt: TGTGCCAGCAGCCTGACAGCCCTTCCAGATACGCAGTATTTT

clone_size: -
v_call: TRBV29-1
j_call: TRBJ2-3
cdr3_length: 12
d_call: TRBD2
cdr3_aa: CSAKREGDTQYF
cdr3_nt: TGCAGCGCCAAGCGGGAGGGGGATACGCAGTATTTT

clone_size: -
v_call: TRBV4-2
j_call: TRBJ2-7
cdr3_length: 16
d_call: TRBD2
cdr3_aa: CASSQETGLASYEQYF
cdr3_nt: TGTGCCAGCAGCCAAGAGACGGGACTAGCGTCCTACGAGCAGTACTTC

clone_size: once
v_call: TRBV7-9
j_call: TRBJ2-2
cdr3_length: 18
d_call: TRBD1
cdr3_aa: CASSLRRDRGSNTGELFF
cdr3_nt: TGTGCCAGCAGCCTGCGCCGGGACAGGGGGTCTAACACCGGGGAGCTGTTTTTT

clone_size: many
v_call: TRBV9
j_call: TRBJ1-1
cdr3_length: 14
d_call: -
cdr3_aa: CASSVGGQNTEAFF
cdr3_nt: TGTGCCAGCAGCGTAGGCGGTCAGAACACTGAAGCTTTCTTT

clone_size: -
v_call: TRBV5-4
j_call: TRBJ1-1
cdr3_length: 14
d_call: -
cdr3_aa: CASSPGGRNTEAFF
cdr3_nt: TGTGCCAGCAGCCCTGGGGGGAGAAACACTGAAGCTTTCTTT

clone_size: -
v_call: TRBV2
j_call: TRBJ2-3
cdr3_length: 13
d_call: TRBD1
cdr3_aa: CASRGTGTDTQYF
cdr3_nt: TGTGCCAGCAGGGGGACAGGCACAGATACGCAGTATTTT

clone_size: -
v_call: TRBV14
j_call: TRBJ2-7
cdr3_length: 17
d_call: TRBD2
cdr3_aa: CASSRQESFGRLYEQYF
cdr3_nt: TGTGCCAGCAGCCGACAAGAAAGTTTCGGGAGGTTATACGAGCAGTACTTC

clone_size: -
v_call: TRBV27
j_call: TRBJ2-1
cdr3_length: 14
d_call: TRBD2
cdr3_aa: CASSLSLAGDEQFF
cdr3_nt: TGTGCCAGCAGTTTAAGTCTAGCGGGAGACGAGCAGTTCTTC

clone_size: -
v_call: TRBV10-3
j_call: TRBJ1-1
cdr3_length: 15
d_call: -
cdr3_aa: CAIRASNIGDTEAFF
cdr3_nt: TGTGCCATCAGAGCCTCCAACATCGGGGACACTGAAGCTTTCTTT

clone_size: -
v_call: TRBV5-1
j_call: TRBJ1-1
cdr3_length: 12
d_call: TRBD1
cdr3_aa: CASSRGDREAFF
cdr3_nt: TGCGCCAGCAGCCGGGGGGACAGGGAAGCTTTCTTT

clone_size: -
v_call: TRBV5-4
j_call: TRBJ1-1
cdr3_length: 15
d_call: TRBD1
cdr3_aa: CASSSAGTVKTEAFF
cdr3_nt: TGTGCCAGCAGCTCAGCAGGGACAGTAAAGACTGAAGCTTTCTTT

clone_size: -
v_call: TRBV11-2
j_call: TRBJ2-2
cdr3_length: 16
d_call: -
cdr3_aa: CASSLRAGTSTGELFF
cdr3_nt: TGTGCCAGCAGCTTAAGGGCCGGGACATCCACCGGGGAGCTGTTTTTT

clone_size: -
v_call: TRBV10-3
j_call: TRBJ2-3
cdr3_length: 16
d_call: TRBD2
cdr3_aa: CAISESKRGGTDTQYF
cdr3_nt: TGTGCCATCAGTGAGTCCAAGCGGGGAGGTACAGATACGCAGTATTTT

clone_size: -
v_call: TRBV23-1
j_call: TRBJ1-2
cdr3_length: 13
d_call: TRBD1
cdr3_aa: CASSYGTGLGYTF
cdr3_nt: TGCGCCAGCAGCTACGGGACAGGACTTGGCTACACCTTC

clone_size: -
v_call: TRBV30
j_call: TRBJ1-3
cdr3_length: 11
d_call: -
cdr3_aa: CAWANGNTIYF
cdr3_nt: TGTGCCTGGGCAAATGGAAACACCATATATTTT

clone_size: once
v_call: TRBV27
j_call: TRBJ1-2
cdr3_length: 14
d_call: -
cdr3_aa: CASMSGEQGYGYTF
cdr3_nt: TGTGCCAGCATGAGTGGGGAACAGGGCTATGGCTACACCTTC

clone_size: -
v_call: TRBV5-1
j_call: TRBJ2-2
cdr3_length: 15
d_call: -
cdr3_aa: CASSGQIANTGELFF
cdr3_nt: TGCGCCAGCAGCGGACAAATCGCGAACACCGGGGAGCTGTTTTTT

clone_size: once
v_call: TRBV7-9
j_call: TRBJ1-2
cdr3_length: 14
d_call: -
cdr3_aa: CASSLVTGNYGYTF
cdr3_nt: TGTGCCAGCAGCTTAGTTACAGGCAACTATGGCTACACCTTC

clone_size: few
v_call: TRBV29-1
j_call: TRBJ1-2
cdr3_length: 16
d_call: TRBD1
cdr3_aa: CSVEDPKTGGAYGYTF
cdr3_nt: TGCAGCGTTGAAGATCCCAAGACAGGGGGCGCGTATGGCTACACCTTC

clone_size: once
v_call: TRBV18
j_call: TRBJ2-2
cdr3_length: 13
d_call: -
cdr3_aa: CASTYTAAGELFF
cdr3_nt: TGTGCCAGCACATATACTGCGGCCGGGGAGCTGTTTTTT

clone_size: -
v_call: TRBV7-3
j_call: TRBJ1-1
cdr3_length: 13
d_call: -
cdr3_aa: CASSTNRETEAFF
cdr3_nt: TGTGCCAGCAGCACCAACAGGGAAACTGAAGCTTTCTTT

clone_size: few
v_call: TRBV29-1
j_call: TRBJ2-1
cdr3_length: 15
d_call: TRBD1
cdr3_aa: CSVDGHRGSYNEQFF
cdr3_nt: TGCAGCGTTGACGGACACAGGGGGTCCTACAATGAGCAGTTCTTC

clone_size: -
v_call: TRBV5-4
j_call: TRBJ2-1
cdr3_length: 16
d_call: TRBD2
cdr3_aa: CASSLGSGGSYNEQFF
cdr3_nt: TGTGCCAGCAGCTTGGGAAGCGGGGGGTCCTACAATGAGCAGTTCTTC

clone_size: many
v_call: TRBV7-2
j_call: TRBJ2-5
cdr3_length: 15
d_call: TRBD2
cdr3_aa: CASSAPSGGRETQYF
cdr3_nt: TGTGCCAGCAGCGCACCCAGCGGGGGGCGAGAGACCCAGTACTTC

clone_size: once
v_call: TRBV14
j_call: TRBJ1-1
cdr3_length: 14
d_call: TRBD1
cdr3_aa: CASSHGQGDTEAFF
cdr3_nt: TGTGCCAGCAGCCATGGACAGGGGGACACTGAAGCTTTCTTT

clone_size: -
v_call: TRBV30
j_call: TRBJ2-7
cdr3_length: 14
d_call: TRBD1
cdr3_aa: CAWSLRDRSYEQYF
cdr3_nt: TGTGCCTGGAGCCTCCGGGACAGGTCCTACGAGCAGTACTTC

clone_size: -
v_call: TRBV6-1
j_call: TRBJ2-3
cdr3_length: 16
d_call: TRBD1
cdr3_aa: CASSVGSGGVTDTQYF
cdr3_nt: TGTGCCAGCAGTGTAGGATCAGGGGGAGTAACAGATACGCAGTATTTT

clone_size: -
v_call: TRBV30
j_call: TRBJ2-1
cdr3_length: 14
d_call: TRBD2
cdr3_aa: CAWSDGRALDEQFF
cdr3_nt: TGTGCCTGGAGTGACGGGAGGGCCCTGGATGAGCAGTTCTTC

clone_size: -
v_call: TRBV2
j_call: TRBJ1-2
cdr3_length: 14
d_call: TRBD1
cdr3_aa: CATNLQGSWYGYTF
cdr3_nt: TGTGCCACCAATCTACAGGGGAGTTGGTATGGCTACACCTTC

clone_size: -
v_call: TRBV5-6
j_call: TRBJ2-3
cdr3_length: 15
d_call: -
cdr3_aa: CASSSLTGPQDTQYF
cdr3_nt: TGTGCCAGCAGCTCCCTGACTGGCCCCCAAGATACGCAGTATTTT

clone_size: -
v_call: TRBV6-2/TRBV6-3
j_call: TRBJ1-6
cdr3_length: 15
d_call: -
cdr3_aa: CASSNRQDANSPLHF
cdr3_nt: TGTGCCAGCAGTAACCGACAGGACGCAAATTCACCCCTCCACTTT

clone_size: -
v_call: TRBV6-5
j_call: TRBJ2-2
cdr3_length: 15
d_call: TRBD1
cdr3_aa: CASRGRQGVTGELFF
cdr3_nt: TGTGCCAGCAGGGGACGGCAGGGGGTAACCGGGGAGCTGTTTTTT

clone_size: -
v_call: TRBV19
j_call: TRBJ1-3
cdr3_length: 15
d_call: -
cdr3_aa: CASSIPTRAGNTIYF
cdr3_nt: TGTGCCAGTAGTATCCCCACCAGGGCTGGAAACACCATATATTTT

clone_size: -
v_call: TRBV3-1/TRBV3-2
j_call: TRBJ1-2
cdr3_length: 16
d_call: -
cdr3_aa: CASSQLADMANYGYTF
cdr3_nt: TGTGCCAGCAGCCAACTGGCGGACATGGCTAACTATGGCTACACCTTC

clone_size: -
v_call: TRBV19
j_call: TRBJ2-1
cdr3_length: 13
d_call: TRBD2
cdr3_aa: CASSITRESEQFF
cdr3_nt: TGTGCCAGTAGTATCACGCGGGAGAGTGAGCAGTTCTTC

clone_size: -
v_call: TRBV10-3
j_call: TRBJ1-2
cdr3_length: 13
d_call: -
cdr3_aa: CAISEFRVQGYTF
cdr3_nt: TGTGCCATCAGTGAGTTCCGGGTGCAAGGCTACACCTTC

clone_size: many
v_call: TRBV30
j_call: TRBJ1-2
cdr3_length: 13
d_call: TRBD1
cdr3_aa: CACGRDRPYGYTF
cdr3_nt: TGTGCCTGTGGCCGGGACAGGCCTTATGGCTACACCTTC

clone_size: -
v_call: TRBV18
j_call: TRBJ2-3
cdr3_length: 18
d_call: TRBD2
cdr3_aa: CASSHPGTSGTPTDTQYF
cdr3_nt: TGTGCCAGCTCACACCCCGGGACTAGCGGGACTCCCACAGATACGCAGTATTTT

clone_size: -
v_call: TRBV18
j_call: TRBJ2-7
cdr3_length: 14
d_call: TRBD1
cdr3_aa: CASSPGTGRPEQYF
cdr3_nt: TGTGCCAGCTCACCAGGGACAGGGCGGCCCGAGCAGTACTTC

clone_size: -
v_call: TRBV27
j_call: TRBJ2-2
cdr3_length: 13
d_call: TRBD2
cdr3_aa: CASTLAGTGELFF
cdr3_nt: TGTGCCAGCACCTTAGCGGGAACCGGGGAGCTGTTTTTT

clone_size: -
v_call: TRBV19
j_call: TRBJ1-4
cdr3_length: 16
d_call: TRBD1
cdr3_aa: CASSSGQGNANEKLFF
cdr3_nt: TGTGCCAGTAGTAGCGGACAGGGGAATGCTAATGAAAAACTGTTTTTT

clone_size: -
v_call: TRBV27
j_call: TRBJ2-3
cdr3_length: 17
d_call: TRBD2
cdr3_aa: CASSVQAGGLLADTQYF
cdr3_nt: TGTGCCAGCAGTGTACAAGCGGGGGGCCTGCTCGCAGATACGCAGTATTTT

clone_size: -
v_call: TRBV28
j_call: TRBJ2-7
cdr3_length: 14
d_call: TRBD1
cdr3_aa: CASSLGQGNDEQYF
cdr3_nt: TGTGCCAGCAGTTTGGGACAGGGGAATGACGAGCAGTACTTC

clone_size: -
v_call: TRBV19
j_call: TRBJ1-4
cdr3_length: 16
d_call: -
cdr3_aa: CASTTGGRATNEKLFF
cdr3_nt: TGTGCCAGTACCACCGGAGGAAGAGCAACTAATGAAAAACTGTTTTTT

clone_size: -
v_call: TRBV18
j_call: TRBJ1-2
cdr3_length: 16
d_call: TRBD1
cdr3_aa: CASSRPGQGMNYGYTF
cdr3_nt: TGTGCCAGCTCACGACCGGGACAGGGCATGAACTATGGCTACACCTTC

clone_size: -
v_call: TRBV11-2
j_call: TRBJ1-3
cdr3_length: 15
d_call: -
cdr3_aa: CASSLGTDSGNTIYF
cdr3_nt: TGTGCCAGCAGCTTAGGGACAGACTCTGGAAACACCATATATTTT

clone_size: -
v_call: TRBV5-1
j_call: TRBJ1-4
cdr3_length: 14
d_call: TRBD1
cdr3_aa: CASSFDRANEKLFF
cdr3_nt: TGCGCCAGCAGCTTTGACAGGGCAAATGAAAAACTGTTTTTT

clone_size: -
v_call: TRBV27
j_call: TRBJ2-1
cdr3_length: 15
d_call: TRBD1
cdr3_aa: CASSPDRGLINEQFF
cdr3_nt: TGTGCCAGCAGTCCCGACAGGGGTTTAATAAATGAGCAGTTCTTC

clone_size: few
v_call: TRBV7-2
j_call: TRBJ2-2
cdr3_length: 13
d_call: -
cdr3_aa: CAGNGGHTGELFF
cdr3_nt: TGTGCCGGGAACGGAGGGCACACCGGGGAGCTGTTTTTT